These T cell receptor beta chains were read from a single sample in a study of blood T cells in healthy people across ages. TCRdb analysed the 5' RACE reads with MiXCR anew, one entry per CDR3 protein. In the table there are a few hundred thousand distinct CDR3 sequences, over 45% of which are singletons. The sample taken for sequencing was blood. Source of these receptors: a man aged 55 to 70 in good health. Each CDR3 is given with its conserved first and last residue. D genes are given only for firm matches. Only part of the rows carry a size: once, few, many, or a class if the clone is expanded.

size	J	length	D	V	DNA	CDR3
NA	TRBJ2-7	16	NA	TRBV4-2	TGTGCCAGCAGCCAAGCCCGGCAGTCCCTCGGGTACGAGCAGTACTTC	CASSQARQSLGYEQYF
NA	TRBJ2-3	15	NA	TRBV20-1	TGCAGTGCTACCCCCTGGGAGGGGGCTCATAATACGCAGTATTTT	CSATPWEGAHNTQYF
NA	TRBJ2-7	15	TRBD2	TRBV27	TGTGCCAGCAGTTTGGCGGGAGAGGCCCCCTACGAGCAGTACTTC	CASSLAGEAPYEQYF
NA	TRBJ2-1	15	TRBD2	TRBV5-1	TGCGCCAGCTCACTAAGCGGGAGAGGGTACAATGAGCAGTTCTTC	CASSLSGRGYNEQFF
NA	TRBJ1-3	15	TRBD1	TRBV7-2	TGTGCCAGCAGCTTGGGAGGGGGCCCGGGGAACACCCTATATTTT	CASSLGGGPGNTLYF
few	TRBJ2-1	16	TRBD2	TRBV20-1	TGCAGTGCAGAGAGATGGCTAGCGGGCTCCTACAATGAGCAGTTCTTC	CSAERWLAGSYNEQFF
NA	TRBJ2-7	15	TRBD2	TRBV9	TGTGCCAGCAGCACAGCGATAGCGGGAGCCTACGAGCAGTACTTC	CASSTAIAGAYEQYF
NA	TRBJ2-5	12	NA	TRBV6-6	TGTGCCAGCGTCGGGGCAGGGGAGACCCAGTACTTC	CASVGAGETQYF
NA	TRBJ1-2	15	NA	TRBV20-1	TGCAGTGCCCTAAACGGGGGTAGTGGGGGCTATGGCTACACCTTC	CSALNGGSGGYGYTF
NA	TRBJ2-7	14	NA	TRBV6-5	TGTGCCAGCAGCCCCCAGGGGGGGTACAATGAGCAGTACTTC	CASSPQGGYNEQYF
many	TRBJ2-7	15	NA	TRBV7-2	TGTGCCAGCAGCCCCGTCGGAGACAGTACCTACGAGCAGTACTTC	CASSPVGDSTYEQYF
few	TRBJ2-1	15	NA	TRBV7-2	TGTGCCAGCAGCCCAGGCCACAACAGGTACAATGAGCAGTTCTTC	CASSPGHNRYNEQFF
NA	TRBJ1-1	14	NA	TRBV12-3/TRBV12-4	TGTGCCAGCAGTTTAGCGCGGGGTAGCACTGAAGCTTTCTTT	CASSLARGSTEAFF
NA	TRBJ2-1	14	TRBD2	TRBV4-2	TGTGCCAGCAGCCATAGCGGGAGTGGGGATGAGCAGTTCTTC	CASSHSGSGDEQFF
NA	TRBJ2-3	14	TRBD2	TRBV20-1	TGCAGTGCTTTCCTAGCGGGGGGGCAAGATACGCAGTATTTT	CSAFLAGGQDTQYF
few	TRBJ2-7	13	NA	TRBV2	TGTGCCAGCAGTGTACGGGGAGCCTACGAGCAGTACTTC	CASSVRGAYEQYF
few	TRBJ2-5	15	TRBD2	TRBV20-1	TGCAGTGCTAGATCCCAAGCGGGGGTGGGGGAGACCCAGTACTTC	CSARSQAGVGETQYF
NA	TRBJ2-5	15	NA	TRBV7-9	TGTGCCAGCAGCTTAGGTCGACGGGGCGGAGAGACCCAGTACTTC	CASSLGRRGGETQYF
NA	TRBJ1-5	13	TRBD1	TRBV28	TGTGCCAGCGGAGACAGGGGAGGACAGCCCCAGCATTTT	CASGDRGGQPQHF
few	TRBJ2-7	16	TRBD2	TRBV28	TGTGCCAGCACCATTGGGGGGACTAGCGGGACCTACGAGCAGTACTTC	CASTIGGTSGTYEQYF
NA	TRBJ2-5	15	TRBD1	TRBV28	TGTGCCAGCAGTACCCAGGACAGGCATCAAGAGACCCAGTACTTC	CASSTQDRHQETQYF
NA	TRBJ2-4	13	NA	TRBV20-1	TGCAGTGCTAGACAGGTAATTCGGAATGAGCAGTACTTC	CSARQVIRNEQYF
NA	TRBJ1-2	15	TRBD1	TRBV18	TGTGCCAGCTCACCAGGGACAGGGTCAAACTATGGCTACACCTTC	CASSPGTGSNYGYTF
NA	TRBJ2-1	16	NA	TRBV7-2	TGTGCCAGCAGCTCCGCCACCAGTACCACCTACAATGAGCAGTTCTTC	CASSSATSTTYNEQFF
once	TRBJ1-2	15	NA	TRBV20-1	TGCAGTGCTAGTAGTACACAGGTGGTAGGCTATGGCTACACCTTC	CSASSTQVVGYGYTF
NA	TRBJ2-5	14	TRBD2	TRBV7-2	TGTGCCAGCAGCCGAAGCGGGATTCAAGAGACCCAGTACTTC	CASSRSGIQETQYF
NA	TRBJ2-1	17	NA	TRBV27	TGTGCCAGCAGTTTAGCCGACCTACCGAGCTCCTACAATGAGCAGTTCTTC	CASSLADLPSSYNEQFF
few	TRBJ1-5	16	NA	TRBV6-2/TRBV6-3	TGTGCCAGCAGTTACGGGCAGACTTATAGCAATCAGCCCCAGCATTTT	CASSYGQTYSNQPQHF
once	TRBJ1-2	13	TRBD1	TRBV6-5	TGTGCCAGCAGTAAACAGGGGGCGTATGGCTACACCTTC	CASSKQGAYGYTF
few	TRBJ2-3	14	NA	TRBV12-3/TRBV12-4	TGTGCCAGCAGTCATCGGGATCGCGCCGATACGCAGTATTTT	CASSHRDRADTQYF
NA	TRBJ2-3	16	TRBD2	TRBV5-1	TGCGCCAGCAGCTTGAGGCCTAGCGGGGTGACAGATACGCAGTATTTT	CASSLRPSGVTDTQYF
NA	TRBJ2-7	12	TRBD1	TRBV29-1	TGCAGCGGGAGGACAGGGGGCAACGAGCAGTACTTC	CSGRTGGNEQYF
NA	TRBJ2-4	15	TRBD1	TRBV20-1	TGCAGTGCTAGAGACAGGGGGAGATTTGGAAACATTCAGTACTTC	CSARDRGRFGNIQYF
NA	TRBJ2-5	16	TRBD1	TRBV11-2	TGTGCCAGCAGCTTAGTCAGGGGCCCCAGGGGGAAGACCCAGTACTTC	CASSLVRGPRGKTQYF
many	TRBJ2-7	14	NA	TRBV5-6	TGTGCCAGCAGCTTGCTCGGGGGAGGCTACGAGCAGTACTTC	CASSLLGGGYEQYF
NA	TRBJ2-3	15	NA	TRBV5-1	TGCGCCAGCAGCTTGGACAGGCTCCCCACAGATACGCAGTATTTT	CASSLDRLPTDTQYF
few	TRBJ2-1	13	TRBD1	TRBV20-1	TGCAGTGCTTTTCCGGGACAGGGGGTAGAGCAGTTCTTC	CSAFPGQGVEQFF
NA	TRBJ1-1	16	NA	TRBV3-1	TGTGCCAGCAGCCCCTCGGGACAACCCACGAACACTGAAGCTTTCTTT	CASSPSGQPTNTEAFF
few	TRBJ2-7	16	TRBD2	TRBV9	TGTGCCAGCAGCGTAGGACTAGCGGGCGGGGCCTACGAGCAGTACTTC	CASSVGLAGGAYEQYF
few	TRBJ2-7	14	NA	TRBV2	TGTGCCAGCAGTGAAAGGGTCAGAGCCTACGAGCAGTACTTC	CASSERVRAYEQYF